A selection of T cell receptor beta chains follows, all from one sample in a study of technical replicates of blood from several donors. Measured with immunoSEQ multiplex PCR; TCRdb has only the in-frame clones, and not every one. In the table there are 85,000 to 100,000 clones, 90% to 95% of which are singletons. The sample consisted of T cells isolated from PBMCs. The receptors derive from a human donor in good health. The CDR3 runs from the conserved cysteine through the conserved F or W. The D gene is left open where the match is weak. Only some rows state a clone size, as once, few, many or a class for expanded clones.

CDR3 length | clone size | D gene | J gene | V gene | CDR3 DNA | CDR3 protein
11 | - | - | TRBJ2-1 | TRBV6-5 | TGTGCCAGCACCCTATACAATGAGCAGTTCTTC | CASTLYNEQFF
19 | - | TRBD2 | TRBJ2-3 | TRBV27 | TGTGCCAGCAGGTGGGGACTAGCGGGAGGACGAGCGGGGGCAGATACGCAGTATTTT | CASRWGLAGGRAGADTQYF
14 | once | - | TRBJ1-2 | TRBV21-1 | TGTGCCAGCAGCAAAGTGAGGGGAGGCTATGGCTACACCTTC | CASSKVRGGYGYTF
16 | - | TRBD1 | TRBJ2-3 | TRBV28 | TGTGCCAGCAGTTTTCTAGGCCAGGGGGCTACAGATACGCAGTATTTT | CASSFLGQGATDTQYF
14 | - | - | TRBJ1-1 | TRBV6-1 | TGTGCCAGCAGTGAGGACACCGGAATTACTGAAGCTTTCTTT | CASSEDTGITEAFF
15 | - | - | TRBJ1-4 | TRBV5-4 | TGTGCCAGCAGCGACCGACAGGCTAAGAGGGGAAAACTGTTTTTT | CASSDRQAKRGKLFF
14 | once | - | TRBJ1-4 | TRBV7-9 | TGTGCCAGCAGCATCCGGGACAATAATGAAAAACTGTTTTTT | CASSIRDNNEKLFF
15 | - | TRBD2 | TRBJ2-7 | TRBV5-1 | TGCGCCAGCAGCTTGTTTCTAGCGGGAGCGGATGAGCAGTACTTC | CASSLFLAGADEQYF
18 | - | TRBD2 | TRBJ2-1 | TRBV5-1 | TGCGCCAGCAGCTTGGATCCAGGGACTAGCGGGGTTATGGATGAGCAGTTCTTC | CASSLDPGTSGVMDEQFF
12 | - | TRBD1 | TRBJ1-6 | TRBV2 | TGTGCCACGGGACAGGGGAATTCACCCCTCCACTTT | CATGQGNSPLHF
14 | - | TRBD1 | TRBJ2-7 | TRBV2 | TGTGCCAGCAGTGAACAGGGGGTTTCCTACGAGCAGTACTTC | CASSEQGVSYEQYF
15 | - | - | TRBJ1-5 | TRBV28 | TGTGCCAGCAGTTTATGGTCGTATAGCAATCAGCCCCAGCATTTT | CASSLWSYSNQPQHF
13 | - | - | TRBJ1-1 | TRBV6-5 | TGTGCCAGCAGTTACACACAGAACACTGAAGCTTTCTTT | CASSYTQNTEAFF
15 | once | TRBD1 | TRBJ1-2 | TRBV9 | TGTGCCAGCAGCGCTTGGACAGGGGGAGAAGATGGCTACACCTTC | CASSAWTGGEDGYTF
17 | - | - | TRBJ1-6 | TRBV4-1 | TGCGCCAGCAGCCCGGGCAGGGGCCAAATGCCTTTTTCACCCCTCCACTTT | CASSPGRGQMPFSPLHF
16 | - | TRBD1 | TRBJ2-4 | TRBV2 | TGTGCCAGCAGTGGGGGTACAGGGGGCAGCAAAAACATTCAGTACTTC | CASSGGTGGSKNIQYF